Shown below are 17 T cell receptor beta chains from a single sample sequenced in a study of human T cells and chemical hapten exposure. The authors' total RNA extraction used unfractionated whole blood. TCRdb fed the 5' RACE reads into MiXCR, producing one record per CDR3 protein. The sample contains over 95,000 distinct CDR3 sequences, approximately 20% of which appear only once. The source is a human donor in good health.

Many counts were recorded for this clonotype. The chain uses TRBV28 and TRBJ1-4, with D possibly being TRBD1 (5 bases). From germline, CDR1 is MDHEN and CDR2 SYDVKM. V was pared by 5 bases and J by 1 base, with 17 bases between. The CDR3 loop spans 17 amino acids. The CDR3 region has the DNA TGTGCCAGCAGTGCAGCTACCCCACAGGAAACTAATGAAAAACTGTTTTTT. Protein sequence: CASSAATPQETNEKLFF. Looking up the rest from reference TRBV28 and TRBJ1-4 gives the full variable domain: DVKVTQSSRYLVKRTGEKVFLECVQDMDHENMFWYRQDPGLGLRLIYFSYDVKMKEKGDIPEGYSVSREKKERFSLILESASTNQTSMYLCASSAATPQETNEKLFFGSGTQLSVL.

This clonotype was seen a few times. The J gene is TRBJ1-5, the V gene TRBV24-1; D possibly corresponds to TRBD1 (6 bases). The germline V gene encodes CDR1 KGHDR and CDR2 SFDVKD. The ends were cut back, 10 bases at V and 4 bases at J, with 19 bases in the middle. This CDR3 comprises 15 residues. The chain's CDR3 is CATGLTGSGNQPQHF. CDR3 bases: TGTGCCACGGGGCTGACAGGTTCGGGAAATCAGCCCCAGCATTTT.

The J gene is TRBJ2-7, the V gene TRBV29-1; 9 bases are a match to TRBD2. Trimming took 4 bases from V and 1 from J; bases not matched to a gene: 8. CDR3 length: 15 residues. The germline CDR1 and CDR2 sequences are SQVTM and ANQGSEA. CDR3 in amino acids: CSVASRAGGSYEQYF. In DNA, the CDR3 is TGCAGCGTTGCGTCCAGGGCGGGGGGGTCCTACGAGCAGTACTTC.

This chain links TRBV5-1 with TRBJ2-3; 9 nucleotides match TRBD2. V dropped 0 bases and J dropped 4; count of bases not matched to a gene: 9. Looked up from germline, CDR1 is SGHRS and CDR2 is YFSETQ. The CDR3 has 17 amino acids. CDR3 DNA: TGCGCCAGCAGCTTGGAGGCTAGCGGGAACACGGCAGATACGCAGTATTTT. It is translated as CASSLEASGNTADTQYF.

This clonotype was found a few times. V usage is TRBV29-1 and J usage is TRBJ1-5; maybe TRBD1 (5 bases). CDR1 is SQVTM, CDR2 ANQGSEA, per germline. The V end was cut by 0 bases, the J end by 7 bases, with 10 bases between. The length of the CDR3 is 13 residues. Here the CDR3 DNA reads TGCAGCGTTGAAGATGGGGGGGGACAGCCCCAGCATTTT. Encoded protein: CSVEDGGGQPQHF.

The table lists this clonotype with a few counts. The chain combines TRBV29-1 with TRBJ2-1; D gene unclear. The CDR3 has 14 residues. Looked up from germline, CDR1 is SQVTM and CDR2 is ANQGSEA. V was clipped by 7 bases and J by 1 base, with 14 bases between them. DNA of the CDR3: TGCAGCGCTGCCTTAGGAGCGTCCTACAATGAGCAGTTCTTC. Amino acids: CSAALGASYNEQFF.

This clonotype occurred a few times. The rearrangement uses TRBV6-2 or TRBV6-3 and TRBJ1-5, with TRBD1 matching 9 bases. After removal of 5 bases from V and 9 bases from J, the junction contained 11 bases not matched to a gene. The germline gives CDR1 MNHEY, CDR2 SVGEGT. This CDR3 is built from 15 residues. CDR3 in amino acids: CASSPPGTGLGPQHF. The CDR3 coding sequence is TGTGCCAGCAGTCCGCCCGGGACAGGGCTAGGGCCCCAGCATTTT.

This clonotype has a handful of counts. V and J are TRBV6-6 and TRBJ1-6; D gene unclear. Germline lookup yields CDR1 MNHNY and CDR2 SVGAGI (reference sequence). The CDR3 sequence is 16 residues long. V lost 5 bases and J lost 0, with 11 bases in between. CDR3 coding DNA: TGTGCCAGCAGTGGTACGGCTAGCTCCTATAATTCACCCCTCCACTTT. Its protein is CASSGTASSYNSPLHF.

CDR3 DNA: TGTGCCAGCAGCCCACACGAAACAGGGGGGTACGAGCAGTACTTC. It encodes CASSPHETGGYEQYF. The genes are TRBV7-9 and TRBJ2-7; 8 nucleotides line up with TRBD1. This CDR3 contains 15 residues. CDR1 is SEHNR and CDR2 is FQNEAQ in the germline V gene (reference sequence). Losses at the gene ends were 5 bases for V and 4 bases for J; bases not matched to a gene: 10.

This chain uses TRBV29-1 with TRBJ2-4; 10 nucleotides align to TRBD2. V gave up 6 bases and J gave up 11 bases; unmatched junction bases: 10. Germline loops: CDR1 SQVTM, CDR2 ANQGSEA. The CDR3 has 13 amino acids. The CDR3 sequence: CSVLGLAEQFQYF. The CDR3 DNA reads TGCAGCGTCCTCGGACTAGCGGAACAGTTTCAGTACTTC.

The chain links TRBV28 to TRBJ2-1; the match to TRBD2 covers 10 bases. Germline V gene data show CDR1 as MDHEN and CDR2 as SYDVKM. The CDR3 has 16 amino acids. Trimming took 8 bases from V and 6 from J; bases not matched to a gene: 13. The CDR3 spells CASVTNGLAATNEQFF. CDR3 DNA sequence: TGTGCCAGCGTTACGAATGGACTAGCGGCAACCAATGAGCAGTTCTTC.

This chain connects TRBV30 to TRBJ2-1, with a tentative D call TRBD2 (7 bases). CDR1 and CDR2 from the germline V gene are GTSNPN and SVGIG (reference sequence). V lost 8 bases and J 7 bases, leaving 15 bases between the germline ends. CDR3 length: 12 amino acids. Here the CDR3 reads CARGGRGNEQFF. For the CDR3, the DNA is TGTGCCCGAGGGGGGAGGGGGAATGAGCAGTTCTTC.

This clonotype was observed a handful of times. J is TRBJ2-1 and V is TRBV6-5; TRBD2 aligns across 10 bases. The CDR3 is made up of 16 amino acids. Germline CDR1 and CDR2: MNHEY and SVGAGI. V shed 6 bases, J shed 6 bases, and the junction held 11 bases outside the gene matches. CDR3: CASRRHNLAGANEQFF. CDR3 nucleotides: TGTGCCAGCAGGCGGCATAATCTAGCGGGAGCCAATGAGCAGTTCTTC.

A few counts support this clonotype. The chain recombines TRBV11-3 with TRBJ1-5; D unclear. The length of the CDR3 is 17 residues. With 0 bases removed from V and 0 bases from J, the gap between germline ends came to 12 bases. Germline V gives CDR1 SGHNT, CDR2 YENEEA. CDR3 sequence: CASSLEEGKYSNQPQHF. The CDR3 DNA follows: TGTGCCAGCAGCTTAGAGGAGGGAAAGTATAGCAATCAGCCCCAGCATTTT.

This sequence joins TRBV30 and TRBJ2-5; D perhaps matches TRBD2 (6 bases). This CDR3 has 15 amino acids. The V and J ends lost 1 base and 5 bases respectively, with 17 bases between them. Germline V gene sequence: CDR1 GTSNPN, CDR2 SVGIG (reference sequence). DNA of the CDR3: TGTGCCTGGAGTGAACCGGGATTGGGGACTGAGACCCAGTACTTC. Amino acids: CAWSEPGLGTETQYF.

This rearrangement joins TRBV5-8 to TRBJ2-5; TRBD1 aligns across 8 bases. J lost 2 bases, V lost 4 bases, and 4 bases had no gene match. The CDR3 has 14 residues. Germline V gene sequence: CDR1 SGHTS, CDR2 YDEGEE. The CDR3 is CASSIRQGQETQYF. The CDR3 region has the DNA TGTGCCAGCAGCATCCGACAGGGGCAAGAGACCCAGTACTTC.

This clonotype has only a few counts. This rearrangement joins TRBV10-3 to TRBJ2-3; 8 bases align to TRBD2. Germline V CDR1 and CDR2: ENHRY, SYGVKD. This CDR3 has 15 residues. J gave up 0 bases and V 10 bases, and 9 bases lay outside the gene matches. CDR3 coding DNA: TGTGCCAGCCAGGATTTAGCGGGAAGCACAGATACGCAGTATTTT. It translates to CASQDLAGSTDTQYF.